This TCR beta chain was identified during a study of CD8 T cells in Susac syndrome. The multiple sclerosis controls consisted of treatment-naive patients with relapsing-remitting disease, either stable or active. The CDR3 spans 10 residues. The V and J ends lost 4 bases and 7 bases respectively, with 7 bases between them. CDR1 and CDR2 from the germline V gene are SQVTM and ANQGSEA. Random-hexamer reverse transcription was applied to about 0.5 to 1 ug RNA. TCRdb called the immunoSEQ multiplex PCR reads again in MiXCR, with one record for every CDR3 protein. The sample records about 150,000 distinct CDR3 sequences, about 94% being singletons.

The sequence came from a human donor with multiple sclerosis. The sample taken for sequencing was CD8+ T cells from PBMCs. The chain has TRBV29-1 and TRBJ1-1; D uncertain. As DNA, the CDR3 is TGCAGCGTTGTTCTGATTGAAGCTTTCTTT. This gives the protein CSVVLIEAFF.